Listed below are T cell receptor beta chains from one sample, sequenced in a study of T cells in Graves' hyperthyroidism and ophthalmopathy. TCRdb re-called the multiplex PCR reads with MiXCR, one entry per CDR3 protein. The sample contains 250,000 to 300,000 distinct CDR3 sequences, over 15% of which appear only once. What was sequenced was blood. These receptors originate from a woman in her sixties with Graves' ophthalmopathy. Both conserved end residues are part of each CDR3. Fields, in order: J gene, clone size, V gene, D gene, CDR3 protein, CDR3 DNA. A D gene is named only where the DNA matches it firmly. Where a row states a size, it is once, few, many or the class of an expanded clone; other rows omit it.

>TRBJ2-4|-|TRBV7-2|TRBD1
CASSLDRVGIQYF
TGTGCCAGCAGCCTTGACAGGGTGGGAATTCAGTACTTC
>TRBJ1-6|many|TRBV20-1|-
CSAFLSGANNSPLHF
TGCAGTGCCTTCCTGTCGGGGGCAAATAATTCACCCCTCCACTTT
>TRBJ2-3|many|TRBV5-5|TRBD1
CASSLAGTAGTDTQYF
TGTGCCAGCAGCCTGGCCGGGACAGCAGGCACAGATACGCAGTATTTT
>TRBJ1-4|few|TRBV9|-
CASSVDRGASEKLFF
TGTGCCAGCAGCGTAGATCGGGGGGCTAGTGAAAAACTGTTTTTT
>TRBJ2-3|few|TRBV20-1|TRBD1
CSAGVRGPDTDTQYF
TGCAGTGCAGGGGTCAGGGGGCCCGACACAGATACGCAGTATTTT
>TRBJ2-3|-|TRBV28|TRBD2
CASSFGTSGGDTQYF
TGTGCCAGCAGTTTTGGGACTAGCGGGGGAGATACGCAGTATTTT
>TRBJ1-1|many|TRBV28|TRBD1
CASRDRVTEAFF
TGTGCCAGCAGGGACAGGGTTACTGAAGCTTTCTTT
>TRBJ2-7|-|TRBV18|-
CASSPEAYGEQYF
TGTGCCAGCTCACCGGAGGCCTATGGCGAGCAGTACTTC
>TRBJ2-1|many|TRBV11-1|-
CASSCFLWSKYNEQFF
TGTGCCAGCAGCTGTTTTTTATGGTCGAAGTACAATGAGCAGTTCTTC
>TRBJ2-7|many|TRBV13|-
CASSPNGLYEQYF
TGTGCCAGCAGCCCTAACGGTCTGTACGAGCAGTACTTC
>TRBJ1-1|many|TRBV5-1|-
CASSLGRENTEAFF
TGCGCCAGCAGCTTGGGGCGGGAGAACACTGAAGCTTTCTTT
>TRBJ2-2|many|TRBV14|-
CASSQVGTENTGELFF
TGTGCCAGCAGCCAAGTAGGGACGGAGAACACCGGGGAGCTGTTTTTT
>TRBJ2-5|many|TRBV4-2|-
CASSQDLSAEETQYF
TGTGCCAGCAGCCAAGATCTATCCGCGGAAGAGACCCAGTACTTC
>TRBJ1-2|many|TRBV18|-
CASSQQDFYGYTF
TGTGCCAGCTCACAACAGGACTTCTATGGCTACACCTTC
>TRBJ2-2|many|TRBV5-1|-
CASSLDPGRTGELFF
TGCGCCAGCAGCTTGGACCCGGGACGGACCGGGGAGCTGTTTTTT
>TRBJ2-5|many|TRBV28|TRBD2
CASSSGTSGRRSQYF
TGTGCCAGCAGTTCCGGGACTAGCGGGAGGCGGTCCCAGTACTTC
>TRBJ2-3|-|TRBV9|-
CASGRPGTPNTQYF
TGTGCCAGCGGCCGACCAGGGACACCTAATACGCAGTATTTT
>TRBJ2-1|many|TRBV18|-
CASSPPVKNEQFF
TGTGCCAGCTCACCACCGGTGAAGAATGAGCAGTTCTTC
>TRBJ1-4|few|TRBV5-1|-
CASSLARDEKLFF
TGCGCCAGCAGCTTGGCCAGGGATGAAAAACTGTTTTTT
>TRBJ2-4|many|TRBV28|-
CASSSDPGHLAKNIQYF
TGTGCCAGCAGCTCGGATCCGGGACATTTAGCCAAAAACATTCAGTACTTC
>TRBJ2-7|many|TRBV6-1|-
CASSEGDTDYEQYF
TGTGCCAGCAGTGAGGGGGACACAGACTACGAGCAGTACTTC
>TRBJ1-1|many|TRBV12-3/TRBV12-4|-
CASSWGGPNTEAFF
TGTGCCAGCAGTTGGGGCGGCCCCAACACTGAAGCTTTCTTT
>TRBJ2-7|many|TRBV4-2|-
CASSRGRGGDSYEQYF
TGTGCCAGCAGCCGCGGTAGGGGCGGGGACTCCTACGAGCAGTACTTC
>TRBJ1-3|-|TRBV7-2|TRBD1
CASSEQGAVTGNTIYF
TGTGCCAGCAGCGAACAGGGGGCTGTAACTGGAAACACCATATATTTT
>TRBJ2-2|many|TRBV28|-
CASSAWFSSGELFF
TGTGCCAGCAGTGCATGGTTCTCGTCCGGGGAGCTGTTTTTT
>TRBJ2-7|-|TRBV18|TRBD1
CASSPNPGQVTYEQYF
TGTGCCAGCTCACCCAATCCGGGACAGGTGACCTACGAGCAGTACTTC
>TRBJ2-2|few|TRBV19|TRBD1
CASSTYRGLNTGELFF
TGTGCCAGTAGTACCTACAGGGGGCTCAACACCGGGGAGCTGTTTTTT
>TRBJ1-3|few|TRBV5-1|-
CASSWDVSSGNTIYF
TGCGCCAGCAGCTGGGACGTGAGCTCTGGAAACACCATATATTTT
>TRBJ2-2|few|TRBV5-1|-
CASSPGDRDTGELFF
TGCGCCAGCAGCCCAGGGGATCGGGACACCGGGGAGCTGTTTTTT
>TRBJ1-5|-|TRBV19|TRBD1
CASSNRGVGGNQPQHF
TGTGCCAGTAGCAACAGGGGAGTTGGGGGCAATCAGCCCCAGCATTTT
>TRBJ2-3|-|TRBV20-1|-
CSARENTDTQYF
TGCAGTGCTAGGGAGAACACAGATACGCAGTATTTT
>TRBJ1-1|many|TRBV18|TRBD1
CASSQFGTANEAFF
TGTGCCAGCTCGCAGTTTGGGACAGCTAATGAAGCTTTCTTT
>TRBJ2-1|many|TRBV20-1|-
CSANRDSYNEQFF
TGCAGTGCTAACCGGGACTCCTACAATGAGCAGTTCTTC
>TRBJ1-2|many|TRBV6-5|-
CASSYGTDGYTF
TGTGCCAGCAGTTACGGGACGGACGGCTACACCTTC
>TRBJ2-1|many|TRBV27|-
CASSLTARKFNEQFF
TGTGCCAGCAGTTTAACGGCTAGAAAGTTCAATGAGCAGTTCTTC
>TRBJ1-1|few|TRBV5-6|-
CASSLVVTGPYTEAFF
TGTGCCAGCAGCTTGGTGGTGACAGGTCCTTACACTGAAGCTTTCTTT
>TRBJ2-1|few|TRBV12-5|-
CASGSQRVSYNEQFF
TGTGCTAGTGGTTCTCAGCGGGTCTCCTACAATGAGCAGTTCTTC
>TRBJ2-5|once|TRBV7-2|TRBD2
CASSSWTSGIGTQYF
TGTGCCAGCAGCTCATGGACTAGCGGGATCGGCACCCAGTACTTC
>TRBJ2-3|-|TRBV11-2|-
CASSLQTGLDTQYF
TGTGCCAGCAGCCTTCAAACAGGGCTAGATACGCAGTATTTT
>TRBJ2-1|once|TRBV5-5|-
CASSLGLVDNEQFF
TGTGCCAGCAGCTTAGGGCTCGTCGACAATGAGCAGTTCTTC
>TRBJ1-1|many|TRBV18|-
CASSPPERGVTEAFF
TGTGCCAGCTCACCACCGGAACGGGGCGTCACTGAAGCTTTCTTT
>TRBJ2-2|-|TRBV6-1|TRBD1
CASSPGGRGGELFF
TGTGCCAGCAGTCCAGGGGGCCGTGGCGGGGAGCTGTTTTTT
>TRBJ1-2|-|TRBV9|TRBD1
CASSPPTGGYGYTF
TGTGCCAGCAGCCCTCCCACAGGGGGCTATGGCTACACCTTC
>TRBJ2-4|-|TRBV6-8|-
CASSLGRGGKNIQYF
TGTGCCAGCAGCCTGGGTCGTGGGGGCAAAAACATTCAGTACTTC